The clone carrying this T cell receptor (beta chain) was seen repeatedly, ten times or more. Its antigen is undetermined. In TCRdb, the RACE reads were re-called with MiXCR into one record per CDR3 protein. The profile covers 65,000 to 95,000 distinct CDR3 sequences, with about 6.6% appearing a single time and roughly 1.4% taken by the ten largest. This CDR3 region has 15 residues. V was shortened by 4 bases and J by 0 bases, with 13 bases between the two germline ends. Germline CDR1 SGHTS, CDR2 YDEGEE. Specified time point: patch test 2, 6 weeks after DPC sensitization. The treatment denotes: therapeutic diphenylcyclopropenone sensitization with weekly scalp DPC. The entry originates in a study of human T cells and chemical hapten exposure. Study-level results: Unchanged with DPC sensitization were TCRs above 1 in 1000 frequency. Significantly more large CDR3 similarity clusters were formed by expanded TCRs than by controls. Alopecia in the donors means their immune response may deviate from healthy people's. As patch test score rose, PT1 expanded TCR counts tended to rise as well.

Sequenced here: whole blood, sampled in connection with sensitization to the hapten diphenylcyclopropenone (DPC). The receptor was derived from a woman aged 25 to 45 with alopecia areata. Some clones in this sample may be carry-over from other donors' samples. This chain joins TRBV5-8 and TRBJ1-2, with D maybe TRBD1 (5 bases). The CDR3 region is CASSPRWGSNYGYTF. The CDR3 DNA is TGTGCCAGCAGCCCAAGGTGGGGCTCTAACTATGGCTACACCTTC. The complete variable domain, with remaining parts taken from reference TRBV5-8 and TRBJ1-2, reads EAGVTQSPTHLIKTRGQQATLRCSPISGHTSVYWYQQALGLGLQFLLWYDEGEERNRGNFPPRFSGRQFPNYSSELNVNALELEDSALYLCASSPRWGSNYGYTFGSGTRLTVV.